These 20 T cell receptor beta chains originate from one sample sequenced in a study of OX40 agonist ivuxolimab in advanced cancers. TCRdb's copy holds only in-frame clones and misses some; the assay was immunoSEQ multiplex PCR. The table records about 56,000 clones, over 80% of them present only once. The sample here was CD4+ or CD8+ T cells sorted from blood, taken in a trial of the OX40 agonist ivuxolimab. These receptors all come from an adult with an advanced solid tumor such as melanoma, head and neck, liver or kidney cancer.

V and J are TRBV15 and TRBJ1-5; TRBD1 matches 9 bases. Germline assignment: CDR1 LNHNV and CDR2 YYDKDF (reference sequence). This CDR3 has 16 residues. Unmatched junction bases numbered 7, after V lost 1 base and J lost 6 bases. Here the CDR3 reads CATSRGDREGGQPQHF. The CDR3 DNA sequence: TGTGCCACCAGCAGAGGGGACAGGGAGGGTGGTCAGCCCCAGCATTTT.

The V call is TRBV10-3, the J call TRBJ1-5, with D perhaps matching TRBD1 (6 bases). The V end was cut by 0 bases, the J end by 1 base, with 10 bases between. Looked up from germline, CDR1 is ENHRY and CDR2 is SYGVKD. The CDR3 is made up of 16 amino acids. CDR3 DNA: TGTGCCATCAGTGAGTCGGGCAGGGGCAGCAATCAGCCCCAGCATTTT. Translating it yields CAISESGRGSNQPQHF.

This chain connects TRBV6-1 to TRBJ1-1; 7 nucleotides line up with TRBD1. This CDR3 is 15 amino acids long. Germline V gives CDR1 MNHNS, CDR2 SASEGT. J gave up 4 bases and V 2 bases, and 7 bases lay outside the gene matches. This CDR3 reads CASSELAGGFTEAFF. The CDR3 nucleotides are TGTGCCAGCAGTGAACTGGCAGGGGGTTTCACTGAAGCTTTCTTT.

CDR3 loop: CASSLEGPAGGFPYEQYF. DNA of the CDR3: TGTGCCAGCAGCTTAGAGGGGCCTGCGGGAGGATTCCCCTACGAGCAGTACTTC. The J gene is TRBJ2-7, the V gene TRBV7-6, with 8 bases identical to TRBD2. V lost 1 base, J lost 2 bases, and 13 bases stayed unmatched. Germline CDR1 is SGHVS and CDR2 is FNYEAQ. This CDR3 comprises 18 residues.

This clone has a single count. This rearrangement joins TRBV4-1 to TRBJ2-7; 9 bases match TRBD1. Trimming at V came to 6 bases and at J to 4 bases, leaving 10 bases not matched to a gene. The germline V gene has CDR1 MGHRA and CDR2 YSYEKL. This CDR3 spans 15 amino acids. The DNA for the CDR3 is TGCGCCAGCAGTTTCGGACAGGGGCCAGAGTACGAGCAGTACTTC. Residues: CASSFGQGPEYEQYF.

The chain employs TRBV11-2 and TRBJ2-7; no firm D call. The CDR3 covers 12 residues. The V gene lost 2 bases and the J gene lost 2 bases, with 4 bases spanning the gap. CDR1 SGHAT and CDR2 FQNNGV come from the germline V gene. The CDR3: CASSLQPYEQYF. CDR3 nucleotides: TGTGCCAGCAGCTTACAGCCCTACGAGCAGTACTTC.

The CDR3 loop is CASSLAAERETQYF. CDR3 DNA sequence: TGTGCCAGCAGCTTAGCGGCCGAGCGGGAGACCCAGTACTTC. V gene TRBV7-8 combines with J gene TRBJ2-5; maybe TRBD2 (5 bases). Trimming removed 0 bases from V and 5 bases from J, with 10 bases in between. The V gene's germline CDR1 is SGHVS and CDR2 FQNEAQ. CDR3 size: 14 residues. Variable domain in full (rest from reference TRBV7-8 and TRBJ2-5): GAGVSQSPRYKVAKRGQDVALRCDPISGHVSLFWYQQALGQGPEFLTYFQNEAQLDKSGLPSDRFFAERPEGSVSTLKIQRTQQEDSAVYLCASSLAAERETQYFGPGTRLLVL.

The chain carries TRBV10-2 and TRBJ2-2; no firm D call. The CDR3 contains 14 residues. CDR1 and CDR2 from the germline V gene are WSHSY and SAAADI. V was pared by 2 bases and J by 2 bases, with 6 bases between. The CDR3 sequence is CASSETINTGELFF. CDR3 nucleotides: TGCGCCAGCAGTGAGACTATAAACACCGGGGAGCTGTTTTTT.

The chain combines TRBV30 with TRBJ2-7; a possible D gene is TRBD1 (6 bases). The V end lost 2 bases, the J end lost 5 bases, and 13 bases lay between the germline ends. The CDR3 sequence is 13 residues long. CDR1 and CDR2 from the germline V gene are GTSNPN and SVGIG (reference sequence). This CDR3 reads CAWSSWTADEQYF. CDR3 DNA: TGTGCCTGGAGTTCGTGGACAGCCGACGAGCAGTACTTC.

The gene calls are TRBV19 and TRBJ2-2; TRBD1 agrees at 8 bases. CDR3 length equals 15 residues. Germline CDR1 LNHDA, CDR2 SQIVND (reference sequence). Trimming at V came to 4 bases and at J to 4 bases, leaving 5 bases not matched to a gene. In DNA form, the CDR3 reads TGTGCCAGTAGTACAGGGGGCGAAAGCACCGGGGAGCTGTTTTTT. It codes for CASSTGGESTGELFF.

The V gene is TRBV5-1, the J gene TRBJ1-3; the match to TRBD1 covers 7 bases. The CDR3 spans 14 residues. CDR1 is SGHRS, CDR2 YFSETQ, per germline. With V trimmed by 1 base and J by 4 bases, 2 bases remained unmatched. The CDR3 is CASSLSGGGNTIYF. The CDR3 bases are TGCGCCAGCAGCTTGTCAGGGGGAGGAAACACCATATATTTT.

The V and J genes are TRBV27 and TRBJ2-7; D gene unclear. Germline CDR1 MNHEY, CDR2 SMNVEV (reference sequence). V dropped 6 bases and J dropped 2 bases, with 8 bases sitting between them. The CDR3 loop spans 12 amino acids. CDR3 loop: CASRPYAYEQYF. The CDR3 coding sequence is TGTGCCAGCAGACCCTATGCCTACGAGCAGTACTTC.

The chain links TRBV6-5 to TRBJ2-7; 7 bases fit TRBD2. The V segment lost 2 bases and the J segment 3 bases; nucleotides outside the gene matches: 10. Looked up from germline, CDR1 is MNHEY and CDR2 is SVGAGI. The CDR3 is 16 residues long. The CDR3 region is CASSYGSGIKNYEQYF. For the CDR3, the DNA is TGTGCCAGCAGTTACGGGAGCGGGATTAAGAACTACGAGCAGTACTTC.

The V and J genes are TRBV29-1 and TRBJ2-3, with 10 bases fitting TRBD2. J gave up 2 bases and V 4 bases, and 6 bases lay outside the gene matches. This CDR3 is built from 15 residues. CDR1 and CDR2 from the germline V gene are SQVTM and ANQGSEA. Here the CDR3 DNA reads TGCAGCGTTGTACTAGCGGGGTCGGTCACAGATACGCAGTATTTT. Residues: CSVVLAGSVTDTQYF.

This rearrangement joins TRBV7-3 to TRBJ2-3, with D possibly matching TRBD2 (5 bases). Per germline, CDR1 SGHTA and CDR2 FQGTGA. CDR3 length: 16 residues. Trimming removed 1 base from V and 0 bases from J, with 11 bases in between. The CDR3 loop is CASSLNGRGSTDTQYF. The CDR3 DNA reads TGTGCCAGCAGCTTAAACGGACGGGGTAGCACAGATACGCAGTATTTT.

V gene TRBV11-3 combines with J gene TRBJ1-1; TRBD1 might be the D (5 bases). Trimming shortened V by 3 bases and J by 11 bases, and 16 bases separated the two germline ends. Germline V gene sequence: CDR1 SGHNT, CDR2 YENEEA. This CDR3 is 13 amino acids long. CDR3 loop: CASSFKQVFKAFF. The CDR3 DNA reads as TGTGCCAGCAGCTTCAAACAGGTTTTTAAGGCTTTCTTT.

V and J are TRBV6-6 and TRBJ2-2; 9 bases fit TRBD1. CDR1 is MNHNY, CDR2 SVGAGI, per germline (reference sequence). After removal of 5 bases from V and 5 bases from J, the junction contained 9 bases not matched to a gene. This CDR3 region has 16 residues. The CDR3 nucleotides are TGTGCCAGCAGTCGCCAGGGACAGGGTAGGACCGGGGAGCTGTTTTTT. Its protein is CASSRQGQGRTGELFF.

This chain joins TRBV29-1 and TRBJ2-5; 7 bases line up with TRBD1. The end of the DNA aligns better with TRBJ2-7, so the J call may be wrong. The CDR3 totals 13 residues. Germline CDR1 reads SQVTM; CDR2 reads ANQGSEA. The chain's CDR3 is CSGSTGLGDEQYF. The CDR3 DNA sequence: TGCAGCGGATCGACAGGGTTAGGAGACGAGCAGTACTTC.

This rearrangement joins TRBV2 to TRBJ1-5, with D perhaps TRBD1 (6 bases). Trimming shortened V by 6 bases and J by 4 bases, and 13 bases separated the two germline ends. CDR3 length: 14 amino acids. Germline V gene lookup returns CDR1 SNHLY and CDR2 FYNNEI. CDR3 amino acids: CASSAGTQNQPQHF. The CDR3 region has the DNA TGTGCCAGCAGCGCCGGGACACAGAATCAGCCCCAGCATTTT. The full variable domain, completed using reference TRBV2 and TRBJ1-5, is EPEVTQTPSHQVTQMGQEVILRCVPISNHLYFYWYRQILGQKVEFLVSFYNNEISEKSEIFDDQFSVERPDGSNFTLKIRSTKLEDSAMYFCASSAGTQNQPQHFGDGTRLSIL.

The J gene is TRBJ2-2, the V gene TRBV7-3; D gene unclear. V was trimmed by 2 bases and J by 0 bases, leaving 7 bases between them. From germline, CDR1 is SGHTA and CDR2 FQGTGA. The CDR3 length is 15 residues. This chain's CDR3 is CASSLLGSNTGELFF. In DNA, the CDR3 is TGTGCCAGCAGCTTACTGGGATCGAACACCGGGGAGCTGTTTTTT.